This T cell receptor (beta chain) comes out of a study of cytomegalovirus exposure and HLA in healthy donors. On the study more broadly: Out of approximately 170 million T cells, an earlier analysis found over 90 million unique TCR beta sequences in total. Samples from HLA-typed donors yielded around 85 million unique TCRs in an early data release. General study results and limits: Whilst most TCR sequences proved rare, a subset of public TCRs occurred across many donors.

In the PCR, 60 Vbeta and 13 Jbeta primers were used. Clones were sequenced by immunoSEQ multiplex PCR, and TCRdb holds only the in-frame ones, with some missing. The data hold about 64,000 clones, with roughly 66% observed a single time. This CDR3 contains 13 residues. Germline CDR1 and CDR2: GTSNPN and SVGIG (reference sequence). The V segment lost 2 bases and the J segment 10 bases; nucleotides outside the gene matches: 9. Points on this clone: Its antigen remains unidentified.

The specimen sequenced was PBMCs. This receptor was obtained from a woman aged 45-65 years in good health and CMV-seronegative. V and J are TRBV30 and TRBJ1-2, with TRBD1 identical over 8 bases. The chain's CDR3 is CAWSLGQGRPYTF. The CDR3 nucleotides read TGTGCCTGGAGTTTAGGACAGGGCCGGCCCTACACCTTC.